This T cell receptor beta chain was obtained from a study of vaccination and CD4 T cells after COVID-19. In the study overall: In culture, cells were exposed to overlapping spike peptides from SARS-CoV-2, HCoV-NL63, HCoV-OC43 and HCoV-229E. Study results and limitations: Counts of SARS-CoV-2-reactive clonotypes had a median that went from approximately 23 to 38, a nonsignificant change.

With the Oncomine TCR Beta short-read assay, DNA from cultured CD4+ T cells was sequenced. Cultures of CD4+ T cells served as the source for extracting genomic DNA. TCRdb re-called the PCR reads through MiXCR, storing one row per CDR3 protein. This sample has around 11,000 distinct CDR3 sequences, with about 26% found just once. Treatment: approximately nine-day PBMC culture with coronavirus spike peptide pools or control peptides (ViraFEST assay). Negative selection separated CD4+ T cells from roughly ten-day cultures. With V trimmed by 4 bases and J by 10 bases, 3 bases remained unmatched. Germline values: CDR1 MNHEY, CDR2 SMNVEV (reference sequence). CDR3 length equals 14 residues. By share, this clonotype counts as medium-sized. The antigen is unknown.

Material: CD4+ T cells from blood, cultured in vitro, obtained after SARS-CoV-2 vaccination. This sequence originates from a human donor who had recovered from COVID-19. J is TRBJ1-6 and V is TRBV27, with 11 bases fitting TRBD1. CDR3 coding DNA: TGTGCCAGCAGTTCCGGGACAGGGGGATCACCCCTCCACTTT. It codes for CASSSGTGGSPLHF.